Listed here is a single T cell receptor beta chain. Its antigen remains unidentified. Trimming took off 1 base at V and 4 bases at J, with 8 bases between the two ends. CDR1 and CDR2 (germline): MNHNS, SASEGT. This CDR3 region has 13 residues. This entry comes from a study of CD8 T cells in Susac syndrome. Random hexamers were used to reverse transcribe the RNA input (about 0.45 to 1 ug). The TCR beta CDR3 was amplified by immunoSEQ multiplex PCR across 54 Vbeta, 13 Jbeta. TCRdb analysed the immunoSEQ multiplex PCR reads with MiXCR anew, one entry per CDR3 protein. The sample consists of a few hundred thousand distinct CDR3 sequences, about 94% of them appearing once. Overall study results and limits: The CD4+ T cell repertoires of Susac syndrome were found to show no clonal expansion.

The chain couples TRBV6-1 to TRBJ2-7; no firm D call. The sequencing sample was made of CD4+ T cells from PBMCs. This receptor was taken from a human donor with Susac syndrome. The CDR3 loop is CASSEGAEYEQYF. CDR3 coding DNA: TGTGCCAGCAGTGAAGGTGCAGAGTACGAGCAGTACTTC.